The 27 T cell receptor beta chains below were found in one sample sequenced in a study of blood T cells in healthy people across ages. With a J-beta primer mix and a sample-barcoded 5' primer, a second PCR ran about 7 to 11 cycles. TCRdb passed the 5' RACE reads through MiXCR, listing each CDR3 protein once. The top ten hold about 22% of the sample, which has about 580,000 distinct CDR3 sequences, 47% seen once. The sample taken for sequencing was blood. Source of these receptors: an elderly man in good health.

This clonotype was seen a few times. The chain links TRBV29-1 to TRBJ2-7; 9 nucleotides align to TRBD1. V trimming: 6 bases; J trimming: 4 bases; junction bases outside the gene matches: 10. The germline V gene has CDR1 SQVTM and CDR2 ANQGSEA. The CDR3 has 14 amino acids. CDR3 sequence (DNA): TGCAGCGTACGGGACAGGGTGTTGAGTTACGAGCAGTACTTC. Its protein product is CSVRDRVLSYEQYF.

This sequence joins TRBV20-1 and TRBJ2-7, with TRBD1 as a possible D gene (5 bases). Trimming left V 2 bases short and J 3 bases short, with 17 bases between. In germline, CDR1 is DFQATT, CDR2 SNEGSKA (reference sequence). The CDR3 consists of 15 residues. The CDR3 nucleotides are TGCAGTGCTAGACTAAAAACAGGTATACGCTACGAGCAGTACTTC. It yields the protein CSARLKTGIRYEQYF.

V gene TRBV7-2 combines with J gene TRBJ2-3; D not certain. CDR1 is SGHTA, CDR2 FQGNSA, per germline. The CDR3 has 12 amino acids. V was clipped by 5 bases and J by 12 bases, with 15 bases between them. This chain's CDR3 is CASSIQSGDQYF. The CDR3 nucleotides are TGTGCCAGCAGCATCCAATCGGGCGATCAGTATTTT.

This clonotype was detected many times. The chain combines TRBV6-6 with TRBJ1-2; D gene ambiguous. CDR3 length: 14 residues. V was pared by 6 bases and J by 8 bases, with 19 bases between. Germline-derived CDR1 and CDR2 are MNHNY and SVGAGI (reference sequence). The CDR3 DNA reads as TGTGCCAGCAGCCCGAGACCCTTGGGGAAAGGCTACACCTTC. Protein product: CASSPRPLGKGYTF.

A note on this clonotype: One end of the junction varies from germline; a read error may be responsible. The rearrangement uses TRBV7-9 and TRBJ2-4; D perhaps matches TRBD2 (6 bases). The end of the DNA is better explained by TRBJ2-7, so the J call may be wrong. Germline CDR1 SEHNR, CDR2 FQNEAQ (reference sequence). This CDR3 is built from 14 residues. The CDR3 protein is CAGSPGGGVYEQYF. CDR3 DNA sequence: TGTGCCGGCAGCCCGGGCGGAGGGGTTTACGAGCAGTACTTC.

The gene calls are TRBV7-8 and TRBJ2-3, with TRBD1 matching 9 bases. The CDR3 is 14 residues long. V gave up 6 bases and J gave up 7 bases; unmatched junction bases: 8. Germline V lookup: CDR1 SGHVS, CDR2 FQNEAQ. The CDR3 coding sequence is TGTGCCAGCAGGACCCGGGACAGGGAAAATACGCAGTATTTT. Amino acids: CASRTRDRENTQYF. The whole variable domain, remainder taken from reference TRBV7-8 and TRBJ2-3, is GAGVSQSPRYKVAKRGQDVALRCDPISGHVSLFWYQQALGQGPEFLTYFQNEAQLDKSGLPSDRFFAERPEGSVSTLKIQRTQQEDSAVYLCASRTRDRENTQYFGPGTRLTVL.

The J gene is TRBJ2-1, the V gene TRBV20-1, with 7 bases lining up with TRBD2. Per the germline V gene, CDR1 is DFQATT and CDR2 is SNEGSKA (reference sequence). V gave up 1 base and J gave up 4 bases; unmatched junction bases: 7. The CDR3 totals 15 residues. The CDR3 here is CSARVGPSGYNEQFF. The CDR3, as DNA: TGCAGTGCTAGAGTGGGGCCTAGCGGATACAATGAGCAGTTCTTC.

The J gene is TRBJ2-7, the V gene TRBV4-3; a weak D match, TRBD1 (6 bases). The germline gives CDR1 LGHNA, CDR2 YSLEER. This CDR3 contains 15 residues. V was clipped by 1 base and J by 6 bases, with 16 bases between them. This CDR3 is CASSQVSGTLSEQYF. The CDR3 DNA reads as TGCGCCAGCAGCCAAGTTTCAGGGACATTGAGCGAGCAGTACTTC.

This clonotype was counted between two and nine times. CDR3 protein: CSVVPDGTGANVLTF. In DNA form, the CDR3 reads TGCAGCGTAGTCCCGGACGGGACTGGGGCCAACGTCCTGACTTTC. The chain is built from TRBV29-1 and TRBJ2-6; a weak D match, TRBD2 (5 bases). CDR1 is SQVTM, CDR2 ANQGSEA, per germline. The CDR3 runs to 15 residues. Between the trimmed V and J ends, which lost 6 bases and 2 bases, there was a span of 14 bases.

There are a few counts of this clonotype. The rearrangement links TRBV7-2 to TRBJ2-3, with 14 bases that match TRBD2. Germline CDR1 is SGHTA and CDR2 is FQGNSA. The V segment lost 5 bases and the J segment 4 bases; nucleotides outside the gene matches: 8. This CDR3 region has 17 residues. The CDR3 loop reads CASSHDPGLAGADTQYF. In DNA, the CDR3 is TGTGCCAGCAGCCATGACCCGGGACTAGCGGGGGCAGATACGCAGTATTTT.

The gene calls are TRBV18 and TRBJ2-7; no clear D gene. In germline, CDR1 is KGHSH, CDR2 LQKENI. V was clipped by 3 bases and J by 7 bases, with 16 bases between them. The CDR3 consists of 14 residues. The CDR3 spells CASSPSEGTREQYF. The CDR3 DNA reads TGTGCCAGCTCACCCTCTGAAGGAACCCGGGAGCAGTACTTC.

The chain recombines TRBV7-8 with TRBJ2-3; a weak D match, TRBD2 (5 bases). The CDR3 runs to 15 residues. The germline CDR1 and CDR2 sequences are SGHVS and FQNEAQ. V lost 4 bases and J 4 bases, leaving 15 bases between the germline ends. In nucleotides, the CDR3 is TGTGCCAGCAGCTGTACGGCGGGTCCCTCAGATACGCAGTATTTT. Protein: CASSCTAGPSDTQYF. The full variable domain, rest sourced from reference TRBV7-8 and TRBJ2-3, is GAGVSQSPRYKVAKRGQDVALRCDPISGHVSLFWYQQALGQGPEFLTYFQNEAQLDKSGLPSDRFFAERPEGSVSTLKIQRTQQEDSAVYLCASSCTAGPSDTQYFGPGTRLTVL.

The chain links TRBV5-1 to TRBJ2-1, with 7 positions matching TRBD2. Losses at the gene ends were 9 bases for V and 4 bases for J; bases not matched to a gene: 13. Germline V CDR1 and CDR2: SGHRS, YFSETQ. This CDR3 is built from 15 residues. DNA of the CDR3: TGCGCCACTTCGGGGTCGGGAGGTTCGTACAATGAGCAGTTCTTC. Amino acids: CATSGSGGSYNEQFF.

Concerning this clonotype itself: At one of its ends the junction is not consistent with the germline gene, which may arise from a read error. The CDR3 coding sequence is TGTGCCAGCAGCTTAGCCCGTCCGGGACAGGGTCGTAATGAAAAGCTGTTTTTT. Translating it yields CASSLARPGQGRNEKLFF. The V call is TRBV7-9, the J call TRBJ1-4; TRBD1 matches at 9 bases. The V gene's germline CDR1 is SEHNR and CDR2 FQNEAQ (reference sequence). The CDR3 sequence is 18 residues long.

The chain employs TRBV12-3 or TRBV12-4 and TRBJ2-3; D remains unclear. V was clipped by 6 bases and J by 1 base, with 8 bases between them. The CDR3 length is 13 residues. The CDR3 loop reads CASRPGGTDTQYF. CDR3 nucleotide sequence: TGTGCCAGCAGGCCGGGCGGCACAGATACGCAGTATTTT.

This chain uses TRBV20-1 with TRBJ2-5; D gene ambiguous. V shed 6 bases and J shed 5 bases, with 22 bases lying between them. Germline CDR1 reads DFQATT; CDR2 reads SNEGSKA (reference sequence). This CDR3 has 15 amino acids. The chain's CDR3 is CSARTSIPPAETQYF. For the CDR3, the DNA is TGCAGTGCCAGGACGTCTATTCCTCCGGCGGAGACCCAGTACTTC.

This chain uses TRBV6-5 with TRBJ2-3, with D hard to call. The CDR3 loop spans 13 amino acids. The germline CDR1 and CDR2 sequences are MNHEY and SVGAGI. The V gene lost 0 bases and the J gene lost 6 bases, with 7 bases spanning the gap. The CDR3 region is CASSYSLRDTQYF. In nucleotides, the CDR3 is TGTGCCAGCAGTTACTCTCTTCGGGATACGCAGTATTTT.

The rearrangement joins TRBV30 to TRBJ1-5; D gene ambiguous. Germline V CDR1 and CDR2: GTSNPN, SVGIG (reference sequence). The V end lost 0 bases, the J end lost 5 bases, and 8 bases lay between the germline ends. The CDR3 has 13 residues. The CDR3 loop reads CAWSVTGDQPQHF. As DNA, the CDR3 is TGTGCCTGGAGTGTAACGGGTGATCAGCCCCAGCATTTT.

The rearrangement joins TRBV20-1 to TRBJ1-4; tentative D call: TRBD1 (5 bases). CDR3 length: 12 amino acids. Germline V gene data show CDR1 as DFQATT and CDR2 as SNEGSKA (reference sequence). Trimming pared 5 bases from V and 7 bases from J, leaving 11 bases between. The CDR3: CSALRDGEKLFF. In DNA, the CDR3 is TGCAGTGCTCTCCGGGACGGTGAAAAACTGTTTTTT.

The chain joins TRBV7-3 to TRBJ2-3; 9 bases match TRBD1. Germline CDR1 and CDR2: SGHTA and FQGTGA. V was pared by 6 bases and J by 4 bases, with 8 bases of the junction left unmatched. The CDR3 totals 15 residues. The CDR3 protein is CASSPTGGGPDTQYF. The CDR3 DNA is TGTGCCAGCAGTCCGACAGGGGGTGGGCCAGATACGCAGTATTTT.

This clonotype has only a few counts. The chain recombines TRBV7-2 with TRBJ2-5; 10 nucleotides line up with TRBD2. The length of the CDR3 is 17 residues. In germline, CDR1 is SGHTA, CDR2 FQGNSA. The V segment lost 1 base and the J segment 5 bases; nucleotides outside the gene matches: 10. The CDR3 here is CASSLGVTSGAWETQYF. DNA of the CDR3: TGTGCCAGCAGCTTAGGGGTTACTAGCGGGGCGTGGGAGACCCAGTACTTC.

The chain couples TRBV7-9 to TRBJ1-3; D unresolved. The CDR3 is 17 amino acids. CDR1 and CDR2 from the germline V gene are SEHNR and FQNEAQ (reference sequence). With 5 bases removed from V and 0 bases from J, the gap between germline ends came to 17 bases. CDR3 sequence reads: CASSQSGRCLSGNTIYF. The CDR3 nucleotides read TGTGCCAGCAGCCAAAGTGGCAGGTGCCTCTCTGGAAACACCATATATTTT.

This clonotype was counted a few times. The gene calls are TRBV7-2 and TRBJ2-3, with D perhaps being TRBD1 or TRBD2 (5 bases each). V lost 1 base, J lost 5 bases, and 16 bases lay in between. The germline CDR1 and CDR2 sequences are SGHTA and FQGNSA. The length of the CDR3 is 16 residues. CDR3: CASSLGGARRLDTQYF. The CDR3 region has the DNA TGTGCCAGCAGCTTAGGAGGGGCCCGCCGGCTAGATACGCAGTATTTT.

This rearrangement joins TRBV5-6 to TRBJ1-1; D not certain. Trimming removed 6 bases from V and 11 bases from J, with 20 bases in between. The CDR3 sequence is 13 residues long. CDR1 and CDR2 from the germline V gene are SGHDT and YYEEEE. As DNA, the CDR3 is TGTGCCAGCACCATCCGCCCTGTTGGTTTGGCTTTCTTT. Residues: CASTIRPVGLAFF.

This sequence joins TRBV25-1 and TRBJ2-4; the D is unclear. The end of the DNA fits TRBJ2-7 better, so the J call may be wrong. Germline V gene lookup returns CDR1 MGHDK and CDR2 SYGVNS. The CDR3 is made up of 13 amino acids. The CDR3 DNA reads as TGTGCCAGCAGTGATGGCAGCGACTACGAGCAGTACTTC. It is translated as CASSDGSDYEQYF.

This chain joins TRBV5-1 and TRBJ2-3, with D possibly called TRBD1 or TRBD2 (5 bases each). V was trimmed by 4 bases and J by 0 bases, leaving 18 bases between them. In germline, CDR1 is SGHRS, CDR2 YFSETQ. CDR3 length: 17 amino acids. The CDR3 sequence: CASSSEGFVSSTDTQYF. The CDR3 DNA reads TGCGCCAGCAGCAGCGAGGGGTTCGTTTCAAGCACAGATACGCAGTATTTT.

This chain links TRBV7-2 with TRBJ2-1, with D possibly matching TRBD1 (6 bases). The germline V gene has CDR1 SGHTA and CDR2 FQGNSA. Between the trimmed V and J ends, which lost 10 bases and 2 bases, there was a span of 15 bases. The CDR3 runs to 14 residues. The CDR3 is CATSGGAAYNEQFF. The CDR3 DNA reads TGTGCCACGAGTGGGGGCGCAGCCTACAATGAGCAGTTCTTC.